Following are 24 T cell receptor beta chains from one sample sequenced in a study of blood T cell repertoires in COVID-19. Profiled with immunoSEQ multiplex PCR; TCRdb holds only in-frame clones, not every one. The sample records approximately 300,000 clones, 85% to 90% being singletons. Specimen: peripheral blood. These receptors were obtained from a woman aged 45 to 65 with active or convalescent COVID-19.

The chain recombines TRBV5-1 with TRBJ2-3; the match to TRBD2 covers 7 bases. There are 15 residues in the CDR3. With V trimmed by 0 bases and J by 5 bases, 6 bases remained unmatched. CDR1 is SGHRS and CDR2 is YFSETQ in the germline V gene. This chain's CDR3 is CASSLGGRAVDTQYF. CDR3 DNA sequence: TGCGCCAGCAGCTTGGGCGGGAGAGCGGTAGATACGCAGTATTTT.

CDR3 loop: CASSIDSSSHNEQFF. In nucleotides, the CDR3 is TGTGCCAGTAGTATTGACAGTTCATCACACAATGAGCAGTTCTTC. The rearrangement uses TRBV19 and TRBJ2-1, with D possibly matching TRBD1 (5 bases). The V gene's germline CDR1 is LNHDA and CDR2 SQIVND (reference sequence). The V end was cut by 3 bases, the J end by 5 bases, with 14 bases between. The CDR3 extends over 15 amino acids.

CDR3 sequence: CASSPSTGYNEKLFF. The CDR3 nucleotides read TGTGCCAGCAGCCCGAGTACGGGATACAATGAAAAACTGTTTTTT. The V gene is TRBV11-2, the J gene TRBJ1-4, with D unresolved. Trimming cost V 5 bases and J 5 bases, with 15 bases left between them. Germline CDR1 is SGHAT and CDR2 is FQNNGV. CDR3 length equals 15 residues.

In its sample, this clone was seen once. The V call is TRBV13, the J call TRBJ1-2, with D uncertain. This CDR3 has 14 residues. The V end was cut by 0 bases, the J end by 4 bases, with 9 bases between. Germline-derived CDR1 and CDR2 are PRHDT and FYEKMQ (reference sequence). CDR3 amino acids: CASSLGSVLYGYTF. As DNA, the CDR3 is TGTGCCAGCAGCTTAGGGTCCGTCCTCTATGGCTACACCTTC.

The rearrangement links TRBV27 to TRBJ1-1, with D tentatively TRBD1 (5 bases). This CDR3 is 12 amino acids long. Deletions cut 6 bases from V and 6 bases from J, with 11 bases between. Germline CDR1 and CDR2: MNHEY and SMNVEV (reference sequence). CDR3 nucleotides: TGTGCCAGCAGCCTAATAGGGGCTGAAGCTTTCTTT. Protein: CASSLIGAEAFF.

CDR3 coding DNA: TGTGCCAGTGGACAGGAATCCACAGATACGCAGTATTTT. This codes for CASGQESTDTQYF. V and J are TRBV2 and TRBJ2-3; 7 bases align to TRBD1. The trim removed 9 bases at V and 2 bases at J, leaving 5 bases unmatched. The germline CDR1 and CDR2 sequences are SNHLY and FYNNEI. The CDR3 has 13 residues.

This sequence joins TRBV7-8 and TRBJ2-2; 11 positions match TRBD2. Trimming cost V 3 bases and J 1 base; bases outside gene matches: 4. CDR3 length equals 17 residues. Germline CDR1 is SGHVS and CDR2 is FQNEAQ. CDR3 bases: TGTGCCAGCAGCTTTTATGGGACTAGCGGGAACACCGGGGAGCTGTTTTTT. This gives the protein CASSFYGTSGNTGELFF.

The V gene is TRBV4-1, the J gene TRBJ2-3; tentative D call: TRBD2 (7 bases). Per the germline V gene, CDR1 is MGHRA and CDR2 is YSYEKL. This CDR3 contains 18 residues. Trimming stripped 1 base from V and 1 base from J, with 18 bases between. The CDR3 protein is CASSQGPLGGEGTDTQYF. The CDR3 DNA is TGCGCCAGCAGCCAAGGCCCCCTAGGGGGGGAGGGCACAGATACGCAGTATTTT.

The V call is TRBV2, the J call TRBJ1-1; 7 positions match TRBD1. V shed 7 bases, J shed 5 bases, and the junction held 7 bases outside the gene matches. The CDR3 runs to 13 residues. Germline V CDR1 and CDR2: SNHLY, FYNNEI. The CDR3 sequence: CASKGGKWTEAFF. In DNA form, the CDR3 reads TGTGCCAGCAAAGGGGGCAAGTGGACTGAAGCTTTCTTT.

This clone appeared a single time. As DNA, the CDR3 is TGTGCCAGCAGTTCATCACGAGAAAACACTGAAGCTTTCTTT. Amino acids: CASSSSRENTEAFF. The V call is TRBV27, the J call TRBJ1-1; D remains unclear. Trimming pared 4 bases from V and 2 bases from J, leaving 11 bases between. CDR1 is MNHEY, CDR2 SMNVEV, per germline (reference sequence). The CDR3 length is 14 residues.

The rearrangement uses TRBV6-2 or TRBV6-3 and TRBJ1-1, with TRBD1 matching 7 bases. The junction had 6 bases not matched to a gene; V was cut back by 5 bases and J by 0 bases. Germline V gives CDR1 MNHEY, CDR2 SVGEGT. The CDR3 runs 15 residues. The CDR3 DNA reads as TGTGCCAGCAGTACCCGGGACAGTATGAACACTGAAGCTTTCTTT. Translation: CASSTRDSMNTEAFF.

This clone appeared once. The rearrangement uses TRBV4-3 and TRBJ1-6; 10 nucleotides align to TRBD1. The V gene's germline CDR1 is LGHNA and CDR2 YSLEER. The CDR3 has 18 residues. J was trimmed by 9 bases and V by 3 bases; bases with no gene match: 14. CDR3 sequence reads: CASSQTLPRDRGTSPLHF. The CDR3 nucleotides read TGCGCCAGCAGCCAGACCTTACCCCGGGACAGGGGAACTTCACCCCTCCACTTT.

The chain is built from TRBV6-5 and TRBJ1-2; no firm D call. The CDR3 sequence is 15 residues long. Germline CDR1 reads MNHEY; CDR2 reads SVGAGI. V gave up 0 bases and J gave up 1 base, with 9 bases separating them. As DNA, the CDR3 is TGTGCCAGCAGTTACTCCCAGAAGAATAACTATGGCTACACCTTC. This translates into CASSYSQKNNYGYTF.

V and J are TRBV4-3 and TRBJ1-1; 11 bases are shared with TRBD1. The CDR3 has 18 residues. V gave up 0 bases and J gave up 1 base; unmatched junction bases: 7. Germline CDR1 is LGHNA and CDR2 is YSLEER. Here the CDR3 DNA reads TGCGCCAGCAGCCAAGATTGGGGGACAGGGGGGAGGAACACTGAAGCTTTCTTT. Encoded protein: CASSQDWGTGGRNTEAFF.

This clone was counted once. The rearrangement joins TRBV30 to TRBJ1-4; D call uncertain. Trimming shortened V by 1 base and J by 4 bases, and 10 bases separated the two germline ends. Germline lookup yields CDR1 GTSNPN and CDR2 SVGIG (reference sequence). The CDR3 runs to 14 residues. CDR3 sequence reads: CAWSGTVLNEKLFF. The CDR3 region has the DNA TGTGCCTGGAGTGGTACGGTCCTTAATGAAAAACTGTTTTTT.

This clone was seen only a few times. This chain joins TRBV2 and TRBJ1-1; maybe TRBD1 (6 bases). The germline V gene encodes CDR1 SNHLY and CDR2 FYNNEI. There are 15 residues in the CDR3. V lost 1 base, J lost 1 base, and 10 bases lay in between. The CDR3 region is CASSEDRAGNTEAFF. In DNA form, the CDR3 reads TGTGCCAGCAGTGAAGACAGGGCTGGGAACACTGAAGCTTTCTTT.

The chain employs TRBV9 and TRBJ2-7, with TRBD1 identical over 7 bases. The CDR3 runs to 17 residues. CDR1 is SGDLS, CDR2 YYNGEE, per germline. The J segment lost 2 bases and the V segment lost 1 base, leaving 12 bases of the junction unmatched. CDR3 in amino acids: CASSVRLRGQGAYEQYF. The DNA of the CDR3 is TGTGCCAGCAGCGTAAGGCTCCGTGGCCAGGGGGCCTACGAGCAGTACTTC.

This clone turned up a few times. The chain has TRBV3-1 (or the pseudogene TRBV3-2) and TRBJ1-1; D not resolved. Germline V gives CDR1 LGHDT, CDR2 YNNKEL (reference sequence). Trimming removed 0 bases at V and 11 bases at J, with 31 bases between. There are 19 residues in the CDR3. CDR3 residues: CASSQDTRQDTPRRSAAFF. DNA for the CDR3: TGTGCCAGCAGCCAAGATACCCGCCAAGATACCCCCCGCAGGTCTGCGGCTTTCTTT.

The chain couples TRBV27 to TRBJ1-2; 9 bases line up with TRBD1. CDR3 length equals 15 residues. The V segment lost 2 bases and the J segment 4 bases; nucleotides outside the gene matches: 5. Germline assignment: CDR1 MNHEY and CDR2 SMNVEV (reference sequence). The CDR3 DNA reads as TGTGCCAGCAGTTTACTCTACAGGGGGCCCTATGGCTACACCTTC. Translation: CASSLLYRGPYGYTF.

This chain joins TRBV12-3 or TRBV12-4 and TRBJ1-1; 7 bases are shared with TRBD1. The CDR3 covers 13 residues. With V trimmed by 7 bases and J by 3 bases, 5 bases remained unmatched. The CDR3 here is CASTGTEYTEAFF. Here the CDR3 DNA reads TGTGCCAGCACCGGGACAGAGTACACTGAAGCTTTCTTT.

V usage is TRBV10-2 and J usage is TRBJ1-1; weak D call: TRBD1 (6 bases). Germline V gene lookup returns CDR1 WSHSY and CDR2 SAAADI. This CDR3 has 12 amino acids. Deletions cut 10 bases from V and 2 bases from J, with 11 bases between. The CDR3 sequence: CATTGYNTEAFF. The CDR3 bases are TGCGCCACCACAGGGTACAACACTGAAGCTTTCTTT.

The chain uses TRBV3-1 (or the pseudogene TRBV3-2) and TRBJ1-2, with a tentative D call TRBD1 (6 bases). Trimming removed 3 bases from V and 4 bases from J, with 12 bases in between. The CDR3 extends over 14 amino acids. Germline values: CDR1 LGHDT, CDR2 YNNKEL (reference sequence). The CDR3 spells CASSQGAYGYGYTF. CDR3 coding DNA: TGTGCCAGCAGCCAGGGGGCCTACGGCTATGGCTACACCTTC.

This chain joins TRBV7-8 and TRBJ1-5; weak D call: TRBD1 (5 bases). CDR3 size: 14 residues. V dropped 5 bases and J dropped 6 bases, with 14 bases sitting between them. Germline V gene lookup returns CDR1 SGHVS and CDR2 FQNEAQ. CDR3 amino acids: CASSAWQGGQPQHF. The DNA for the CDR3 is TGTGCCAGCAGCGCCTGGCAGGGAGGTCAGCCCCAGCATTTT. The full variable domain, in which reference TRBV7-8 and TRBJ1-5 provide the parts outside the CDR3, is GAGVSQSPRYKVAKRGQDVALRCDPISGHVSLFWYQQALGQGPEFLTYFQNEAQLDKSGLPSDRFFAERPEGSVSTLKIQRTQQEDSAVYLCASSAWQGGQPQHFGDGTRLSIL.

CDR3 DNA: TGTGCCACCAGCAGAGCCGGGACAGGGGGAGAGACCCAGTACTTC. Amino acid sequence: CATSRAGTGGETQYF. The genes are TRBV15 and TRBJ2-5; 11 nucleotides agree with TRBD1. This CDR3 has 15 amino acids. V lost 1 base and J lost 4; bases outside the gene matches: 2. Germline CDR1 and CDR2: LNHNV and YYDKDF (reference sequence).